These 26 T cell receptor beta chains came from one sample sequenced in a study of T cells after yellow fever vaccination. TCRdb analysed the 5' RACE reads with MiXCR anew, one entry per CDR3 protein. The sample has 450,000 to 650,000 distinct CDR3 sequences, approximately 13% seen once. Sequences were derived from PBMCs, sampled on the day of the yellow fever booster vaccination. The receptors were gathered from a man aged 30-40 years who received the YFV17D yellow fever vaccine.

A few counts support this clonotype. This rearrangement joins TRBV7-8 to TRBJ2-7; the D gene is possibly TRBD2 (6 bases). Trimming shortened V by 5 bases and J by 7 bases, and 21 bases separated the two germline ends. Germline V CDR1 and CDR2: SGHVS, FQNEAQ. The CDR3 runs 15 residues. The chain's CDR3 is CASSPRRVFAGEQYF. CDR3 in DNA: TGTGCCAGCAGCCCCAGAAGGGTATTTGCGGGGGAGCAGTACTTC.

The CDR3 loop is CASSLLAGVENEQFF. CDR3 in DNA: TGTGCCAGCAGCTTGCTAGCGGGGGTTGAGAATGAGCAGTTCTTC. The rearrangement joins TRBV7-3 to TRBJ2-1, with TRBD2 matching 10 bases. Trimming removed 3 bases from V and 7 bases from J; junction bases left unmatched: 6. The germline V gene encodes CDR1 SGHTA and CDR2 FQGTGA. The CDR3 has 15 amino acids.

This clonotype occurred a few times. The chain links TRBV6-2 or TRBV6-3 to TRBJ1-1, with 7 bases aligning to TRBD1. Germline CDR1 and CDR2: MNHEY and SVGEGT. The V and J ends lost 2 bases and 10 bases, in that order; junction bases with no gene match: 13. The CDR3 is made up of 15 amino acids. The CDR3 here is CASSYPGQAAGSAFF. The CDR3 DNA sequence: TGTGCCAGCAGTTACCCTGGACAGGCAGCGGGATCAGCTTTCTTT.

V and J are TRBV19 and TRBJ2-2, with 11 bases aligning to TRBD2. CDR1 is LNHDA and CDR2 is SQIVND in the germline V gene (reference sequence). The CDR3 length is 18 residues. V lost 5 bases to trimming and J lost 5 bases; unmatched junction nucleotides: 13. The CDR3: CASSSYTLAGGRTGELFF. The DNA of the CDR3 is TGTGCCAGTAGTTCCTACACTCTAGCGGGAGGTAGGACCGGGGAGCTGTTTTTT.

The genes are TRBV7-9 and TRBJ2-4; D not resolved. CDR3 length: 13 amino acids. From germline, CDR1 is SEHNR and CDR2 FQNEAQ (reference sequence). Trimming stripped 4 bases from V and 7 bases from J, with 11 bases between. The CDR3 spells CASSSRHENIQYF. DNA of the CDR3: TGTGCCAGCAGCTCCCGACATGAGAACATTCAGTACTTC.

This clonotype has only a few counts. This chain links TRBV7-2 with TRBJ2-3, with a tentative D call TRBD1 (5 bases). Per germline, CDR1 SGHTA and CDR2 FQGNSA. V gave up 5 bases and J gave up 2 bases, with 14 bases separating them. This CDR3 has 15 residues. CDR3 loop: CASSLQDLPTDTQYF. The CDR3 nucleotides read TGTGCCAGCAGCCTACAGGACCTACCCACAGATACGCAGTATTTT.

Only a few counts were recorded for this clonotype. The CDR3 sequence: CASSYGGVSYEQYF. In nucleotides, the CDR3 is TGTGCCAGCAGTTACGGCGGGGTTTCCTACGAGCAGTACTTC. The chain joins TRBV6-2 or TRBV6-3 to TRBJ2-7; D may be TRBD2 (6 bases). Germline CDR1 and CDR2: MNHEY and SVGEGT. There are 14 residues in the CDR3. The germline V and J ends were trimmed by 2 bases and 1 base, with 9 bases remaining between them.

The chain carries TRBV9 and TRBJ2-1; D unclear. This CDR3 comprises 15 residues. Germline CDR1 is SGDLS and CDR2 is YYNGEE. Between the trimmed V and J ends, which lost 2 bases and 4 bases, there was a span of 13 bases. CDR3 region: CASSVLAGLYNEQFF. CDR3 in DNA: TGTGCCAGCAGCGTTTTGGCAGGCCTTTACAATGAGCAGTTCTTC.

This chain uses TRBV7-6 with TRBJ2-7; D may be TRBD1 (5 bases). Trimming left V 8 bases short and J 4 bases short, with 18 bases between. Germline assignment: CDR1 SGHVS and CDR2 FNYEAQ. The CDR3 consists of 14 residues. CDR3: CASVNWGPLYEQYF. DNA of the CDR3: TGTGCCAGCGTCAATTGGGGCCCCTTATACGAGCAGTACTTC.

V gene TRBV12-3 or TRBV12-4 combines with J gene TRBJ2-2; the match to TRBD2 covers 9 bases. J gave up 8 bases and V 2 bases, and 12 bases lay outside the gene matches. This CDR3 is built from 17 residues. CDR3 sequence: CASSLPGLAGVSGELFF. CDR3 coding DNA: TGTGCCAGCAGTTTACCCGGGTTAGCGGGAGTGTCTGGGGAGCTGTTTTTT.

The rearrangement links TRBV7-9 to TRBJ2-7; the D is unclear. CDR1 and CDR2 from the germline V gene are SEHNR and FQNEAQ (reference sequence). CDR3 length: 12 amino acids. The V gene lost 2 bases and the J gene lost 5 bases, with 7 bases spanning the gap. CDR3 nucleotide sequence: TGTGCCAGCAGCTTAATCCCCGACGAGCAGTACTTC. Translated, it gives CASSLIPDEQYF.

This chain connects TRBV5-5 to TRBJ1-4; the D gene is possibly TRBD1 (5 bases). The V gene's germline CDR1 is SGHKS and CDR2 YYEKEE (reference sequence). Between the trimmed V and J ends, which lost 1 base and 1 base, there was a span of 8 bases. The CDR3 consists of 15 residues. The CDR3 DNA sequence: TGTGCCAGCAGCTTGACCGGGGGAACTAATGAAAAACTGTTTTTT. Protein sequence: CASSLTGGTNEKLFF.

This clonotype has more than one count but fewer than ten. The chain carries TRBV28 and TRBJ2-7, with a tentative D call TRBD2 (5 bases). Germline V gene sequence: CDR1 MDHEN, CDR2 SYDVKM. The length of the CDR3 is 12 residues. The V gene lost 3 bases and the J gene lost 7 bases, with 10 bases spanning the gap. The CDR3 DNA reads TGTGCCAGCAGTTTGAGGGCCCGGGAGCAGTACTTC. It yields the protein CASSLRAREQYF.

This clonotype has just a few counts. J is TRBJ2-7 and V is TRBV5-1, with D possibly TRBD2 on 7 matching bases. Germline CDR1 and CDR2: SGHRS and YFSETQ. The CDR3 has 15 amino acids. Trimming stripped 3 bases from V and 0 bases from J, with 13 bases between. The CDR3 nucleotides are TGCGCCAGCAGCTGGGAGGGGGAGTCCTCCTACGAGCAGTACTTC. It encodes CASSWEGESSYEQYF.

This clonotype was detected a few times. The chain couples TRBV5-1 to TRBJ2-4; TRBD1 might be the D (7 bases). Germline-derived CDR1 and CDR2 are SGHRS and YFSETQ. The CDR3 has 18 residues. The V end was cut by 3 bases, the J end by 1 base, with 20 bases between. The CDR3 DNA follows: TGCGCCAGCAGCTCATACCTAGACAGGGCGGGGGCCAAAAACATTCAGTACTTC. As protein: CASSSYLDRAGAKNIQYF.

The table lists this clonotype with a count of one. In DNA, the CDR3 is TGTGCCAGCAGCTCAGGACTAGCGGGAGAGTATGAGCAGTTCTTC. It translates to CASSSGLAGEYEQFF. The J gene is TRBJ2-1, the V gene TRBV7-2, with TRBD2 matching over 13 bases. Unmatched junction bases numbered 5, after V lost 4 bases and J lost 8 bases. The CDR3 extends over 15 amino acids. CDR1 and CDR2 from the germline V gene are SGHTA and FQGNSA. Using reference TRBV7-2 and TRBJ2-1 for the parts outside the CDR3, the full variable domain is GAGVSQSPSNKVTEKGKDVELRCDPISGHTALYWYRQSLGQGLEFLIYFQGNSAPDKSGLPSDRFSAERTGGSVSTLTIQRTQQEDSAVYLCASSSGLAGEYEQFFGPGTRLTVL.

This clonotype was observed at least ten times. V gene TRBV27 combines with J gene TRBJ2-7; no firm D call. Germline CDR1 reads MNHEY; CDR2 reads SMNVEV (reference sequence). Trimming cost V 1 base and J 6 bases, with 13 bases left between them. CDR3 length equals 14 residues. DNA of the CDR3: TGTGCCAGCAGTTTATATCCAGGCCTCGCCGAGCAGTACTTC. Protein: CASSLYPGLAEQYF.

CDR3 DNA: TGCGCCAGCCGACAGGGTGGCGACTCTGGGGCCAACGTCCTGACTTTC. Translated, it gives CASRQGGDSGANVLTF. The gene calls are TRBV5-1 and TRBJ2-6, with TRBD1 matching 7 bases. The trim removed 7 bases at V and 0 bases at J, leaving 7 bases unmatched. CDR1 and CDR2 (germline): SGHRS, YFSETQ. This CDR3 has 16 amino acids.

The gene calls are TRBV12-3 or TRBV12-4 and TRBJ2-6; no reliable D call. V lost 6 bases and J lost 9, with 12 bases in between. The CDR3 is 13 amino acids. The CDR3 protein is CASRRSTDNVLTF. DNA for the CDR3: TGTGCCAGCAGACGGTCTACGGACAACGTCCTGACTTTC.

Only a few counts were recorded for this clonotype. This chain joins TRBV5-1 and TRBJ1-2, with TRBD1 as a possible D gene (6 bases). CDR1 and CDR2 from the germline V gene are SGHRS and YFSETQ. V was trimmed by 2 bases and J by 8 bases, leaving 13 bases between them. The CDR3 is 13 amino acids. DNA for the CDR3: TGCGCCAGCAGCTTTGTACAGGGAGACGGCTACACCTTC. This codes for CASSFVQGDGYTF.

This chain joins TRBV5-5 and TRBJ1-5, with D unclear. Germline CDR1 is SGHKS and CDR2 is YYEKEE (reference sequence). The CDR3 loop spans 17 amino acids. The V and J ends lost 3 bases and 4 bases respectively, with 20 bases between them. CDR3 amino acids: CASSSDPTGYSNQPQHF. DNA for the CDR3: TGTGCCAGCAGCTCGGACCCCACCGGCTATTCTAATCAGCCCCAGCATTTT. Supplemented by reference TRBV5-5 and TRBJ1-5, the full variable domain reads DAGVTQSPTHLIKTRGQQVTLRCSPISGHKSVSWYQQVLGQGPQFIFQYYEKEERGRGNFPDRFSARQFPNYSSELNVNALLLGDSALYLCASSSDPTGYSNQPQHFGDGTRLSIL.

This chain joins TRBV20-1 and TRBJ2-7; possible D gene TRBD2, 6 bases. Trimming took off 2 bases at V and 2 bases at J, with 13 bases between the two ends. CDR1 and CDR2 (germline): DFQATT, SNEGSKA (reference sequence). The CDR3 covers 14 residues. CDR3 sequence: CSARPLAATYEQYF. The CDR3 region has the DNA TGCAGTGCTAGACCGTTAGCGGCAACCTACGAGCAGTACTTC.

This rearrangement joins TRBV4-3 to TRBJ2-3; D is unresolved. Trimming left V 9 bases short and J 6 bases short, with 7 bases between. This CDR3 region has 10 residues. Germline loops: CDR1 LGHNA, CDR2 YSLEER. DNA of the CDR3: TGCGCCAGGAGACGTGATACGCAGTATTTT. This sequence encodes CARRRDTQYF.

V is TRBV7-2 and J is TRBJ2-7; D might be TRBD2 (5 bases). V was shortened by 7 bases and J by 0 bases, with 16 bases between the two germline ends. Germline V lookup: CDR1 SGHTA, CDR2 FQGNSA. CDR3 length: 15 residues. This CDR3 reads CASTLLAPSSYEQYF. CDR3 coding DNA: TGTGCCAGCACCCTTTTAGCGCCAAGCTCCTACGAGCAGTACTTC. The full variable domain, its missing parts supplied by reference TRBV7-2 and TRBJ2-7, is GAGVSQSPSNKVTEKGKDVELRCDPISGHTALYWYRQSLGQGLEFLIYFQGNSAPDKSGLPSDRFSAERTGGSVSTLTIQRTQQEDSAVYLCASTLLAPSSYEQYFGPGTRLTVT.

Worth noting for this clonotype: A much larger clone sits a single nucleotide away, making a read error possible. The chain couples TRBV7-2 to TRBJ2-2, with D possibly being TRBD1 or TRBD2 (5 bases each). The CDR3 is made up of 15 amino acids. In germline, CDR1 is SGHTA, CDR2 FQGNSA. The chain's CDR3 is CASSLGGANTGEPFF. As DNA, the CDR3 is TGTGCCAGCAGCTTAGGGGGCGCGAACACCGGGGAGCCGTTTTTT.

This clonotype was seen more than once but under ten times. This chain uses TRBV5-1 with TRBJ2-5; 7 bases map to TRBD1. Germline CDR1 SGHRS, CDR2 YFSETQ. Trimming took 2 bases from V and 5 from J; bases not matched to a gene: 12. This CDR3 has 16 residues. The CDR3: CASSFDRASYGETQYF. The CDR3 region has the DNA TGCGCCAGCAGCTTTGACAGGGCCTCATACGGGGAGACCCAGTACTTC.